The source of this TCR beta chain is a study of Ad26.COV2.S vaccination and SARS-CoV-2 variants. The CDR3 consists of 14 residues. The V and J ends lost 4 bases and 4 bases respectively, with 16 bases between them. Germline loops: CDR1 GTSNPN, CDR2 SVGIG (reference sequence). Profiling relied on immunoSEQ multiplex PCR, and the TCRdb table lists in-frame clones only, not all of them. Altogether about 400,000 clones are present, 75% to 90% being singletons, with the ten largest covering around 2%. Treatment indicated: 19 received Ad26.COV2.S at low or high dose, single or two shots; about 5 received placebo; per-sample allocation not given. Specimens were obtained on day 63 following the first vaccine or placebo injection. Vaccination used an Ad26 vector expressing Wuhan-strain SARS-CoV-2 spike.

This rearrangement joins TRBV30 to TRBJ1-1; a weak D match, TRBD1 (5 bases). This receptor was obtained from a person aged 18-65 years who received the Ad26.COV2.S COVID-19 vaccine or a placebo. Sample: peripheral blood, taken in a trial of Ad26.COV2.S vaccine versus placebo. CDR3 DNA: TGTGCCTGGACCGGCTCGGGGCGAGGCACTGAAGCTTTCTTT. This encodes CAWTGSGRGTEAFF. The variable domain in full, completed from reference TRBV30 and TRBJ1-1, reads SQTIHQWPATLVQPVGSPLSLECTVEGTSNPNLYWYRQAAGRGLQLLFYSVGIGQISSEVPQNLSASRPQDRQFILSSKKLLLSDSGFYLCAWTGSGRGTEAFFGQGTRLTVV.